What follows describes a single T cell receptor (beta chain). The V gene lost 6 bases and the J gene lost 1 base, with 12 bases spanning the gap. The CDR3 totals 15 residues. Per the germline V gene, CDR1 is MNHNS and CDR2 is SASEGT. This entry belongs to a study of PD-L1 blockade in urothelial cancer. As for the study in general: Most patients, about 85% of the roughly 30, were males with bladder-origin cancer.

Here immunoSEQ multiplex PCR was the method, and the copy in TCRdb shows in-frame clones only, minus some. The table lists 35,000 to 55,000 clones, approximately 90% of them singletons. The V and J genes are TRBV6-1 and TRBJ2-2; D is perhaps TRBD2 (5 bases). The sequence was obtained from a woman aged 60 to 75 with urothelial cancer. The material was PBMCs, obtained around atezolizumab (anti-PD-L1) treatment. DNA for the CDR3: TGTGCCAGCAGGCCACGGGATCTGAACACCGGGGAGCTGTTTTTT. The encoded protein is CASRPRDLNTGELFF.